The 20 T cell receptor beta chains below all came from one sample that was sequenced in a study of CD8 T cells in Susac syndrome. With random hexamers, about 0.45 to 1 ug RNA was reverse transcribed. TCRdb independently ran MiXCR on the immunoSEQ multiplex PCR reads; one entry per CDR3 protein. This table holds about 200,000 distinct CDR3 sequences, roughly 94% found once. Source material: CD4+ T cells from PBMCs. Receptors were obtained from a human donor in good health.

This chain connects TRBV10-3 to TRBJ2-7; 7 bases are a match to TRBD1. The germline gives CDR1 ENHRY, CDR2 SYGVKD. This CDR3 has 13 residues. The trim removed 5 bases at V and 3 bases at J, leaving 4 bases unmatched. The CDR3 here is CAISRDRDYEQYV. The CDR3 DNA is TGTGCCATCAGTCGGGACAGAGACTACGAGCAGTACGTC.

The CDR3 DNA reads as TGTGCCAGCAGTTTACTAGCGGGACGCACAGATACGCAGTATTTT. Encoded protein: CASSLLAGRTDTQYF. This rearrangement joins TRBV12-3 or TRBV12-4 to TRBJ2-3, with 9 bases identical to TRBD2. CDR3 length: 15 residues. Losses at the gene ends were 2 bases for V and 1 base for J; bases not matched to a gene: 1.

The V and J genes are TRBV29-1 and TRBJ2-5; D might be TRBD1 (7 bases). The CDR3 has 15 amino acids. Deletions cut 3 bases from V and 4 bases from J, with 18 bases between. The V gene's germline CDR1 is SQVTM and CDR2 ANQGSEA. CDR3 protein: CSVDRRGEFGETQYF. The CDR3 DNA is TGCAGCGTTGACCGCAGGGGGGAGTTCGGAGAGACCCAGTACTTC.

The chain carries TRBV29-1 and TRBJ2-7; the D is unclear. CDR3 length: 11 residues. The germline V and J ends were trimmed by 4 bases and 2 bases, with 6 bases remaining between them. Germline loops: CDR1 SQVTM, CDR2 ANQGSEA. The CDR3 nucleotides are TGCAGCGTTGCCGGACCCTACGAGCAGTACTTC. Amino acid sequence: CSVAGPYEQYF.

This clonotype was seen once. The chain employs TRBV6-2 or TRBV6-3 and TRBJ2-1; no clear D. The CDR3 runs 12 residues. V lost 6 bases to trimming and J lost 5 bases, with 8 bases between them. Germline V CDR1 and CDR2: MNHEY, SVGEGT. DNA for the CDR3: TGTGCCAGCAGACCGGCGAACAATGAGCAGTTCTTC. Translating gives CASRPANNEQFF.

V gene TRBV29-1 combines with J gene TRBJ2-2; weak D call: TRBD2 (5 bases). V lost 4 bases and J lost 4, with 13 bases in between. The germline CDR1 and CDR2 sequences are SQVTM and ANQGSEA. The CDR3 runs to 14 residues. The CDR3 loop reads CSVGVGAVTGELFF. CDR3 in DNA: TGCAGCGTTGGGGTGGGAGCCGTCACCGGGGAGCTGTTTTTT.

J is TRBJ2-5 and V is TRBV7-2; D remains unclear. Trimming took off 1 base at V and 4 bases at J, with 10 bases between the two ends. Per the germline V gene, CDR1 is SGHTA and CDR2 is FQGNSA. This CDR3 has 14 amino acids. In nucleotides, the CDR3 is TGTGCCAGCAGCTTAGTCGAGGCGATAGAGACCCAGTACTTC. Residues: CASSLVEAIETQYF.

The V call is TRBV5-1, the J call TRBJ1-2; D is possibly TRBD1 (5 bases). V lost 0 bases, J lost 4 bases, and 10 bases lay in between. This CDR3 comprises 14 residues. Germline V lookup: CDR1 SGHRS, CDR2 YFSETQ. CDR3: CASSLAQGTYGYTF. The CDR3 DNA reads as TGCGCCAGCAGCTTGGCCCAAGGGACCTATGGCTACACCTTC. Based on the CDR3 plus reference TRBV5-1 and TRBJ1-2, the full variable domain is KAGVTQTPRYLIKTRGQQVTLSCSPISGHRSVSWYQQTPGQGLQFLFEYFSETQRNKGNFPGRFSGRQFSNSRSEMNVSTLELGDSALYLCASSLAQGTYGYTFGSGTRLTVV.

This clonotype was observed a single time. The chain combines TRBV3-1 with TRBJ1-5; possibly TRBD1 for D (5 bases). The germline V gene encodes CDR1 LGHDT and CDR2 YNNKEL (reference sequence). This CDR3 spans 15 amino acids. The V end was cut by 0 bases, the J end by 6 bases, with 12 bases between. The CDR3 DNA reads TGTGCCAGCAGCCAAGAGGGCAGGGTTGGTCAGCCCCAGCATTTT. Residues: CASSQEGRVGQPQHF.

This sequence joins TRBV6-2 or TRBV6-3 and TRBJ2-3; maybe TRBD2 (5 bases). CDR3 length equals 13 residues. Germline values: CDR1 MNHEY, CDR2 SVGEGT. Trimming took off 8 bases at V and 6 bases at J, with 15 bases between the two ends. The CDR3 nucleotides are TGTGCCAGCGGGTCCCAACTAGGCGATACGCAGTATTTT. Translated, it gives CASGSQLGDTQYF.

This chain joins TRBV5-4 and TRBJ2-1; D is unresolved. Deletions cut 4 bases from V and 8 bases from J, with 10 bases between. This CDR3 spans 12 amino acids. Germline loops: CDR1 SGHNT, CDR2 YYREEE (reference sequence). The DNA of the CDR3 is TGTGCCAGCAGCCGGAAGGGTGATGAGCAGTTCTTC. Its translation: CASSRKGDEQFF.

The rearrangement uses TRBV6-2 or TRBV6-3 and TRBJ2-1; tentative D call: TRBD1 (6 bases). Germline-derived CDR1 and CDR2 are MNHEY and SVGEGT. CDR3 length equals 16 residues. Trimming took 4 bases from V and 5 from J, leaving 18 bases between them. CDR3 in amino acids: CASSSYNRAGHNEQFF. In nucleotides, the CDR3 is TGTGCCAGCAGTTCTTATAACAGGGCCGGTCACAATGAGCAGTTCTTC.

The J gene is TRBJ2-7, the V gene TRBV2; the D is unclear. Trimming removed 1 base from V and 1 base from J, with 2 bases in between. The germline CDR1 and CDR2 sequences are SNHLY and FYNNEI. The CDR3 is 12 amino acids. The CDR3 protein is CASSEVSYEQYV. The CDR3 DNA is TGTGCCAGCAGTGAAGTTTCCTACGAGCAGTACGTC.

V gene TRBV19 combines with J gene TRBJ1-1, with 7 bases identical to TRBD1. This CDR3 spans 13 amino acids. V shed 6 bases and J 4 bases; nucleotides not matched to a gene: 5. Germline V gene data show CDR1 as LNHDA and CDR2 as SQIVND (reference sequence). The CDR3: CASSSTGSTEAFF. The CDR3 nucleotides are TGTGCCAGTAGCTCGACAGGGAGCACTGAAGCTTTCTTT.

The rearrangement uses TRBV3-1 and TRBJ2-6, with D unresolved. CDR1 is LGHDT and CDR2 is YNNKEL in the germline V gene (reference sequence). The CDR3 runs 16 residues. The germline V and J ends were trimmed by 0 bases and 4 bases, with 10 bases remaining between them. CDR3 sequence reads: CASSQDRGTGANVLTF. The DNA of the CDR3 is TGTGCCAGCAGCCAAGATCGAGGTACCGGGGCCAACGTCCTGACTTTC.

This clonotype has a single count. The rearrangement links TRBV7-6 to TRBJ1-6; D may be TRBD1 (5 bases). The germline V gene encodes CDR1 SGHVS and CDR2 FNYEAQ. V was trimmed by 6 bases and J by 8 bases, leaving 14 bases between them. The CDR3 is 14 amino acids. The chain's CDR3 is CASRAGTAYSPLHF. The CDR3, as DNA: TGTGCCAGCAGGGCAGGGACGGCATATTCACCCCTCCACTTT.

The chain has TRBV27 and TRBJ2-2, with 7 bases that match TRBD1. The V gene's germline CDR1 is MNHEY and CDR2 SMNVEV (reference sequence). CDR3 length: 17 amino acids. J lost 0 bases, V lost 6 bases, and 10 bases had no gene match. Here the CDR3 reads CASSYSGQLANTGELFF. CDR3 DNA: TGTGCCAGCAGCTACTCGGGACAGCTCGCGAACACCGGGGAGCTGTTTTTT.

The chain employs TRBV5-1 and TRBJ2-2; D is uncertain. Trimming took off 0 bases at V and 4 bases at J, with 4 bases between the two ends. This CDR3 region has 13 residues. Germline CDR1 SGHRS, CDR2 YFSETQ. CDR3 loop: CASSLDVTGELFF. In nucleotides, the CDR3 is TGCGCCAGCAGCTTGGACGTCACCGGGGAGCTGTTTTTT.

The chain couples TRBV23-1 to TRBJ2-1, with 12 bases lining up with TRBD1. TRBV23-1 is assigned to the ORF class and has an uncertain function. V dropped 3 bases and J dropped 2; count of bases not matched to a gene: 17. The CDR3 consists of 21 residues. CDR3 region: CASSHRHRDRGPKLTYNEQFF. The CDR3 DNA reads as TGCGCCAGCAGTCATCGTCACCGGGACAGGGGGCCGAAACTAACCTACAATGAGCAGTTCTTC.

The V call is TRBV20-1, the J call TRBJ2-2; a possible D gene is TRBD2 (6 bases). This CDR3 is built from 16 residues. With 3 bases removed from V and 0 bases from J, the gap between germline ends came to 14 bases. Germline assignment: CDR1 DFQATT and CDR2 SNEGSKA (reference sequence). The DNA for the CDR3 is TGCAGTGCTAGTATCTACGGGAGCGCGAACACCGGGGAGCTGTTTTTT. Amino acids: CSASIYGSANTGELFF.